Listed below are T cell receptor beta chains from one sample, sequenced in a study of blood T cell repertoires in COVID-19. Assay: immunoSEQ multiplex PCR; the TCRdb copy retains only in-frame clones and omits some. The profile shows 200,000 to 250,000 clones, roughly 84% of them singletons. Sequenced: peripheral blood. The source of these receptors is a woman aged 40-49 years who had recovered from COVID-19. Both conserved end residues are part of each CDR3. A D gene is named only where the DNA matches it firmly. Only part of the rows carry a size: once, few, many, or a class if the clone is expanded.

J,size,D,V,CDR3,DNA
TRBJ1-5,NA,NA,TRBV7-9,CASSYTNSNQPQHF,TGTGCCAGCAGTTACACGAATAGCAATCAGCCCCAGCATTTT
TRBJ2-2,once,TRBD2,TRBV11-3,CASSLRLAGAGELFF,TGTGCCAGCAGCTTACGACTAGCGGGCGCCGGGGAGCTGTTTTTT
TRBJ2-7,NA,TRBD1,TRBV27,CASSLRPTGETYEQYF,TGTGCCAGCAGCTTGCGGCCGACAGGGGAGACCTACGAGCAGTACTTC
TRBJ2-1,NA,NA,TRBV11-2,CASSSGDAYNEQFF,TGTGCCAGCAGCTCAGGGGACGCCTACAATGAGCAGTTCTTC
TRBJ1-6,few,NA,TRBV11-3,CASSLEGSSPLHF,TGTGCCAGCAGCTTAGAGGGGAGTTCACCCCTCCACTTT
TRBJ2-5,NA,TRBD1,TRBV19,CASSEPGQPKETQYF,TGTGCCAGTAGTGAACCGGGACAGCCGAAGGAGACCCAGTACTTC
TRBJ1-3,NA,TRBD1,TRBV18,CASSPNPGQPSRSGNTIYF,TGTGCCAGCTCTCCGAACCCGGGACAGCCATCGCGCTCTGGAAACACCATATATTTT
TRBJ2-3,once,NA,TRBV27,CASSPRGDTQYF,TGTGCCAGCAGTCCACGGGGGGATACGCAGTATTTT
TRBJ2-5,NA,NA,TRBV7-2,CASTVRLDQETQYF,TGTGCCAGCACCGTTAGACTAGACCAAGAGACCCAGTACTTC
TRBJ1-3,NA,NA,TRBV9,CASSVSGIGNTIYF,TGTGCCAGCAGCGTTTCAGGGATTGGAAACACCATATATTTT
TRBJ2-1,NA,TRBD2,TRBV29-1,CSANGGEVDNEQFF,TGCAGCGCGAACGGGGGGGAGGTCGACAATGAGCAGTTCTTC
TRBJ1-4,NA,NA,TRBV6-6,CASSRTIQGTNEKLFF,TGTGCCAGCAGCCGGACGATCCAGGGCACTAATGAAAAACTGTTTTTT
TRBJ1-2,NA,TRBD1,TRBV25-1,CASSDALRGDRVGYTF,TGTGCCAGCAGTGACGCGCTTAGGGGGGACAGGGTTGGCTACACCTTC
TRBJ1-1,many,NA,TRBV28,CASSFTGNTEAFF,TGTGCCAGCAGTTTTACAGGAAACACTGAAGCTTTCTTT
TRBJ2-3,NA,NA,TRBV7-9,CASSVSGTDTQYF,TGTGCCAGCAGCGTTTCTGGCACAGATACGCAGTATTTT
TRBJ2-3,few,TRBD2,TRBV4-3,CASSPHGGGNTQYF,TGCGCCAGCAGCCCACATGGGGGGGGGAATACGCAGTATTTT
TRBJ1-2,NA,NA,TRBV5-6,CASSLGQANYGYTF,TGTGCCAGCAGCTTGGGACAGGCTAACTATGGCTACACCTTC
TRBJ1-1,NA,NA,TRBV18,CASSEDSANTEAFF,TGTGCCAGCTCAGAAGACAGTGCGAACACTGAAGCTTTCTTT
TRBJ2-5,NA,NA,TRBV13,CASSLGLTEETQYF,TGTGCCAGCAGCTTAGGGCTGACAGAAGAGACCCAGTACTTC
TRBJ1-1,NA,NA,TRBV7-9,CASRPYLDMNTEAFF,TGTGCCAGCAGGCCCTACTTAGACATGAACACTGAAGCTTTCTTT
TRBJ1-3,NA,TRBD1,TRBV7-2,CASSPVGTANSGNTIYF,TGTGCCAGCAGCCCTGTCGGGACAGCTAACTCTGGAAACACCATATATTTT
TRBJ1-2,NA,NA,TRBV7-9,CASSFPFGGYTF,TGTGCCAGCAGCTTCCCTTTCGGGGGCTACACCTTC
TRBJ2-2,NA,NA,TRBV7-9,CASSLAGDTGELFF,TGTGCCAGCAGCTTAGCAGGGGACACCGGGGAGCTGTTTTTT
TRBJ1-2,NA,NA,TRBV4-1,CASSHEGLGYGYTF,TGCGCCAGCAGCCACGAGGGACTCGGTTATGGCTACACCTTC
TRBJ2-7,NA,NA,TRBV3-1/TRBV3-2,CASSHTDRAYEQYF,TGTGCCAGCAGCCATACGGACAGAGCCTACGAGCAGTACTTC
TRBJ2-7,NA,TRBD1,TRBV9,CASSLGGQVFSEQYF,TGTGCCAGCAGTCTGGGCGGACAGGTTTTCTCCGAGCAGTACTTC
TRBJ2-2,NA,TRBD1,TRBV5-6,CASSQDRVNTGELFF,TGTGCCAGCAGCCAGGACAGGGTTAACACCGGGGAGCTGTTTTTT
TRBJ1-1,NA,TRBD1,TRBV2,CATRQGARGTEAFF,TGTGCCACGCGACAGGGGGCGAGAGGTACTGAAGCTTTCTTT
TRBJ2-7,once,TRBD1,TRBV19,CASSILWTGGREQYF,TGTGCCAGTAGTATTCTATGGACAGGGGGGCGCGAGCAGTACTTC
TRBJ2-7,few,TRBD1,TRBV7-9,CASSPPVDRGGTYEQYF,TGTGCCAGCAGCCCCCCCGTGGACAGGGGGGGGACCTACGAGCAGTACTTC
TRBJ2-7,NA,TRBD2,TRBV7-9,CASSVYSGGIYEQYF,TGTGCCAGCAGCGTCTATAGCGGGGGGATCTACGAGCAGTACTTC
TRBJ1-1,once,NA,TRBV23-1,CASSHSLGHRNTEAFF,TGCGCCAGCAGTCATTCGCTGGGACATAGGAACACTGAAGCTTTCTTT
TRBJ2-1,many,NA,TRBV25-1,CASSEWGQVSYNEQFF,TGTGCCAGCAGTGAATGGGGACAAGTGTCCTACAATGAGCAGTTCTTC
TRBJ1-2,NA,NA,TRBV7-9,CASSPSGAETYYTF,TGTGCCAGCAGCCCTAGCGGGGCGGAGACCTACTACACCTTC
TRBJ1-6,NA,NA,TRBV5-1,CASSGDRNSPLHF,TGCGCCAGCAGCGGAGACAGGAATTCACCCCTCCACTTT
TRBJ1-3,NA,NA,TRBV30,CASPGGYGNTIYF,TGTGCCTCCCCGGGGGGGTACGGAAACACCATATATTTT
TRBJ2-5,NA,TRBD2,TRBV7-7,CASSLGPGEGETQYF,TGTGCTAGCAGCTTAGGTCCCGGGGAGGGGGAGACCCAGTACTTC
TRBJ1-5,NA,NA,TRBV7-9,CASSLSNSNQPQHF,TGTGCCAGCAGCTTGAGTAATAGCAATCAGCCCCAGCATTTT
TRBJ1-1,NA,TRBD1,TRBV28,CASSLTGRDRGDTEAFF,TGTGCCAGCAGTTTAACTGGTCGGGACAGGGGGGACACTGAAGCTTTCTTT
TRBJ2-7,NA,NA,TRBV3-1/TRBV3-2,CASSQRLGSDEQYF,TGTGCCAGCAGCCAAAGACTAGGATCCGACGAGCAGTACTTC
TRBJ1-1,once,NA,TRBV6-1,CASSEAPPPDTEAFF,TGTGCCAGCAGTGAAGCGCCACCGCCGGACACTGAAGCTTTCTTT
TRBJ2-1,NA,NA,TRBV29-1,CSVPKRAAGNNEQFF,TGCAGCGTGCCCAAGCGGGCGGCGGGGAACAATGAGCAGTTCTTC
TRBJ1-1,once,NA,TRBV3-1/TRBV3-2,CASGRDMNTEAFF,TGTGCCAGCGGGAGGGACATGAACACTGAAGCTTTCTTT
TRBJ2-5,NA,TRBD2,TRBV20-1,CSASPAGGHETQYF,TGCAGTGCTAGTCCGGCGGGGGGGCACGAGACCCAGTACTTC
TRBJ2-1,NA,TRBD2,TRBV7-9,CASSLGTSGRGLNEQFF,TGTGCCAGCAGCTTAGGGACTAGCGGACGGGGCCTGAATGAGCAGTTCTTC